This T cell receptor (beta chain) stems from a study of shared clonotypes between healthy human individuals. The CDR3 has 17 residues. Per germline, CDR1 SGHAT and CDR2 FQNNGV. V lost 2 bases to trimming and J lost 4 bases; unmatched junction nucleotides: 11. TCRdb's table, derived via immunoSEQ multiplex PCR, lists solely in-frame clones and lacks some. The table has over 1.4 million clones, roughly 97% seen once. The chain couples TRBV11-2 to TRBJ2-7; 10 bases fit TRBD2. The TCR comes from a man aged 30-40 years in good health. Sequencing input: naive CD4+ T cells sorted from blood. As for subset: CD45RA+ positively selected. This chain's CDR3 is CASSLRPPSGSFYEQYF. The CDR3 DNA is TGTGCCAGCAGCTTAAGACCCCCTAGCGGGAGTTTTTACGAGCAGTACTTC.